The rows below give T cell receptor beta chains drawn from one sample of a study of tumor-infiltrating lymphocytes in localized non-small cell lung cancer. Method: immunoSEQ multiplex PCR; TCRdb's copy keeps in-frame clones and lacks some. The sample has 15,000 or so clones, approximately 80% seen once. The material sequenced was lung tumor tissue. The receptors stem from a human donor with non-small cell lung cancer. CDR3s include the opening cysteine and the closing phenylalanine or tryptophan. The order of the fields is V gene, CDR3 length, J gene, D gene, clone size, CDR3 protein, CDR3 DNA. A D gene is named only where the DNA matches it firmly. Rows give clone size only sometimes, using once, few, many, or a class for an expanded clone.

v_call: TRBV6-5
cdr3_length: 14
j_call: TRBJ2-3
d_call: .
clone_size: .
cdr3_aa: CASSYSLHTDTQYF
cdr3_nt: TGTGCCAGCAGTTACTCATTGCACACAGATACGCAGTATTTT

v_call: TRBV11-3
cdr3_length: 18
j_call: TRBJ2-2
d_call: TRBD1
clone_size: .
cdr3_aa: CASSSGAGQGANTGELFF
cdr3_nt: TGTGCCAGCAGCTCAGGGGCCGGACAGGGGGCGAACACCGGGGAGCTGTTTTTT

v_call: TRBV5-4
cdr3_length: 17
j_call: TRBJ2-3
d_call: TRBD2
clone_size: once
cdr3_aa: CASSLAGGRPSTDTQYF
cdr3_nt: TGTGCCAGCAGCTTGGCGGGGGGGCGTCCTAGCACAGATACGCAGTATTTT

v_call: TRBV6-1
cdr3_length: 16
j_call: TRBJ2-3
d_call: TRBD1
clone_size: .
cdr3_aa: CASSEGQSTGTDTQYF
cdr3_nt: TGTGCCAGCAGTGAGGGACAGTCTACCGGCACAGATACGCAGTATTTT

v_call: TRBV28
cdr3_length: 15
j_call: TRBJ1-2
d_call: TRBD1
clone_size: few
cdr3_aa: CASSLQGARGYGYTF
cdr3_nt: TGTGCCAGCAGTTTGCAGGGGGCGCGCGGCTATGGCTACACCTTC

v_call: TRBV11-3
cdr3_length: 14
j_call: TRBJ2-7
d_call: .
clone_size: .
cdr3_aa: CASSFGGGSREQYF
cdr3_nt: TGTGCCAGCAGCTTTGGGGGAGGTAGCAGAGAGCAGTACTTC

v_call: TRBV7-2
cdr3_length: 15
j_call: TRBJ2-5
d_call: TRBD2
clone_size: few
cdr3_aa: CASSWTSGYQETQYF
cdr3_nt: TGTGCCAGCAGCTGGACTAGCGGGTACCAAGAGACCCAGTACTTC

v_call: TRBV2
cdr3_length: 15
j_call: TRBJ1-4
d_call: .
clone_size: .
cdr3_aa: CASRDPGIGDEKLFF
cdr3_nt: TGTGCCAGCAGGGACCCAGGGATAGGCGATGAAAAACTGTTTTTT

v_call: TRBV10-3
cdr3_length: 14
j_call: TRBJ1-6
d_call: TRBD1
clone_size: .
cdr3_aa: CAIRAGTDNSPLHF
cdr3_nt: TGTGCCATCAGGGCCGGGACAGATAATTCACCCCTCCACTTT

v_call: TRBV19
cdr3_length: 13
j_call: TRBJ1-6
d_call: TRBD1
clone_size: .
cdr3_aa: CASRRDRGSPLHF
cdr3_nt: TGTGCCAGTAGGCGAGACAGGGGTTCACCCCTCCACTTT

v_call: TRBV7-2
cdr3_length: 16
j_call: TRBJ2-1
d_call: .
clone_size: .
cdr3_aa: CASSVGNSGPYNEQFF
cdr3_nt: TGTGCCAGCAGCGTGGGGAATAGCGGACCCTACAATGAGCAGTTCTTC

v_call: TRBV5-1
cdr3_length: 15
j_call: TRBJ2-1
d_call: .
clone_size: .
cdr3_aa: CASSLVGGSNNEQFF
cdr3_nt: TGCGCCAGCAGCTTGGTAGGCGGATCGAACAATGAGCAGTTCTTC

v_call: TRBV7-9
cdr3_length: 12
j_call: TRBJ1-2
d_call: .
clone_size: .
cdr3_aa: CASSLEGGGYTF
cdr3_nt: TGTGCCAGCAGCTTAGAGGGAGGAGGCTACACCTTC

v_call: TRBV7-2
cdr3_length: 14
j_call: TRBJ2-7
d_call: .
clone_size: .
cdr3_aa: CASSLIAGEYEQYF
cdr3_nt: TGTGCCAGCAGCTTAATTGCTGGGGAGTACGAGCAGTACTTC

v_call: TRBV27
cdr3_length: 14
j_call: TRBJ1-1
d_call: TRBD1
clone_size: .
cdr3_aa: CASRRQGKATEAFF
cdr3_nt: TGTGCCAGCAGGAGACAGGGAAAGGCGACTGAAGCTTTCTTT

v_call: TRBV19
cdr3_length: 15
j_call: TRBJ2-3
d_call: TRBD1
clone_size: once
cdr3_aa: CASSIVGQSTDTQYF
cdr3_nt: TGTGCCAGTAGTATAGTGGGACAGAGCACAGATACGCAGTATTTT

v_call: TRBV27
cdr3_length: 16
j_call: TRBJ2-7
d_call: TRBD2
clone_size: once
cdr3_aa: CASSLILSGRVYEQYF
cdr3_nt: TGTGCCAGCAGTTTAATATTAAGCGGGAGGGTTTACGAGCAGTACTTC

v_call: TRBV6-5
cdr3_length: 13
j_call: TRBJ2-7
d_call: .
clone_size: .
cdr3_aa: CASSGDNSYEQYF
cdr3_nt: TGTGCCAGCAGTGGGGACAACTCCTACGAGCAGTACTTC

v_call: TRBV6-1
cdr3_length: 15
j_call: TRBJ2-1
d_call: TRBD1
clone_size: .
cdr3_aa: CASTIRTGGYNEQFF
cdr3_nt: TGTGCCAGCACCATCAGGACAGGGGGCTACAATGAGCAGTTCTTC

v_call: TRBV6-1
cdr3_length: 14
j_call: TRBJ2-7
d_call: .
clone_size: .
cdr3_aa: CASSGWGSSYEQYF
cdr3_nt: TGTGCCAGCAGTGGCTGGGGATCATCCTACGAGCAGTACTTC